The source of this TCR beta chain is a study of cytomegalovirus exposure and HLA in healthy donors. The PCR had 60 Vbeta and 13 Jbeta primers. Original data processing: In a later analysis, about 11 million of 75 million to 85 million unique beta chains occurred in at least two donors. Sequenced by immunoSEQ multiplex PCR; TCRdb stores in-frame clones only, minus some. V, J and clone size reflect that table, while D and trimming were determined from the DNA. This table has 150,000 to 200,000 clones, 8.5% to 10% appearing once. Sequencing was performed on PBMCs. This sequence originates from a woman aged 25 to 45 in good health and CMV-seropositive.

CDR3 nucleotide sequence: TGTGCCAGCAGCTTAGCCCCCTTACAGCCCCAGCATTTT. Translated: CASSLAPLQPQHF. J is TRBJ1-5 and V is TRBV7-6; D remains unclear. The CDR3 has 13 amino acids. V lost 0 bases to trimming and J lost 7 bases, with 7 bases between them. Germline CDR1 and CDR2: SGHVS and FNYEAQ.